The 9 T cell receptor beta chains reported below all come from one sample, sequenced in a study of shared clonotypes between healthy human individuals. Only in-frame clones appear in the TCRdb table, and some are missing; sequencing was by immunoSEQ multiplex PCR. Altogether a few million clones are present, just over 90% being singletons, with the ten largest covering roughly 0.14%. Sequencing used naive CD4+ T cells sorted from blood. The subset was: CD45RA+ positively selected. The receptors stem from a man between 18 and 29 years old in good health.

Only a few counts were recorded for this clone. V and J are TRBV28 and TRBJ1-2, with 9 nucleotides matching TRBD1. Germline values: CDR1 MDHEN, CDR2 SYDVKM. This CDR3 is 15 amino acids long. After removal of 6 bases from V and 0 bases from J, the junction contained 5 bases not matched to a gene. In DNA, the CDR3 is TGTGCCAGCAGCTCAGGACAGGGGACTAACTATGGCTACACCTTC. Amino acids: CASSSGQGTNYGYTF.

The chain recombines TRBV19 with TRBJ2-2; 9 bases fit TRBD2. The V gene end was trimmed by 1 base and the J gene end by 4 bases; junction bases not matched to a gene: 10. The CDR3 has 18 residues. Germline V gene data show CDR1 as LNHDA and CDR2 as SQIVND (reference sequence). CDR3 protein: CASSIGPAGGRSTGELFF. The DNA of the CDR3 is TGTGCCAGTAGTATAGGGCCAGCGGGGGGCCGGAGCACCGGGGAGCTGTTTTTT.

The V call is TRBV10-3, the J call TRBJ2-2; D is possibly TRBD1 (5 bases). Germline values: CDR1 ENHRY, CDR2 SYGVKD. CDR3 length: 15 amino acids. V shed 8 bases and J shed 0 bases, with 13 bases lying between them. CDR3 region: CAIGVGAANTGELFF. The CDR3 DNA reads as TGTGCCATCGGGGTTGGGGCAGCGAACACCGGGGAGCTGTTTTTT.

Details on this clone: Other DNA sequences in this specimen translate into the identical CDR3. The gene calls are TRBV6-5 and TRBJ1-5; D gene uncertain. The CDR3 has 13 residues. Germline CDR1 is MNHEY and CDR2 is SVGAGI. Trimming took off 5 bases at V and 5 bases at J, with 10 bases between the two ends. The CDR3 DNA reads TGTGCCAGCAGTAGGACTGGAGATCAGCCCCAGCATTTT. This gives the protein CASSRTGDQPQHF.

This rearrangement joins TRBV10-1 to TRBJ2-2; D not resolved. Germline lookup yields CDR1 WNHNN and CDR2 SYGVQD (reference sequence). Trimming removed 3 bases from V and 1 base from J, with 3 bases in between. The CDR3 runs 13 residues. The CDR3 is CASSDWNTGELFF. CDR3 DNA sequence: TGCGCCAGCAGTGACTGGAACACCGGGGAGCTGTTTTTT.

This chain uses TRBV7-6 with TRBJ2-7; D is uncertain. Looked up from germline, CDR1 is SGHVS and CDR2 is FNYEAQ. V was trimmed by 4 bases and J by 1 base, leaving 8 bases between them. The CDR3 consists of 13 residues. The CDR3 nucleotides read TGTGCCAGCAGCTCCGAGCCGTCCTACGAGCAGTACTTC. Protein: CASSSEPSYEQYF.

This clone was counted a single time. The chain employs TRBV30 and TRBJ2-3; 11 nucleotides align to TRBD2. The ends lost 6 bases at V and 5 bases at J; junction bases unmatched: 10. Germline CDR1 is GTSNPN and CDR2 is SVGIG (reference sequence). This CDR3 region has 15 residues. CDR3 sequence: CACRSSGGAKDTQYF. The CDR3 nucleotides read TGTGCCTGTAGGAGTAGCGGGGGGGCAAAAGATACGCAGTATTTT.

The CDR3 here is CASSPDGGGGDTSTDTQYF. The CDR3 DNA is TGTGCCAGCAGCCCAGACGGCGGCGGGGGGGACACTAGCACAGATACGCAGTATTTT. The chain uses TRBV4-2 and TRBJ2-3; 9 bases fit TRBD2. The V gene's germline CDR1 is LGHNA and CDR2 YNFKEQ. This CDR3 has 19 amino acids. Losses at the gene ends were 4 bases for V and 0 bases for J; bases not matched to a gene: 14.

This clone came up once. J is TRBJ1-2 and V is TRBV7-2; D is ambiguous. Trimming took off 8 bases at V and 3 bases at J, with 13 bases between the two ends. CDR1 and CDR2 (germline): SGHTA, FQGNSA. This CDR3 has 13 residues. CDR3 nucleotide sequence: TGTGCCAGCGGGGTTGGGCACGACTATGGCTACACCTTC. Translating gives CASGVGHDYGYTF.